This TCR beta chain is from a study of blood T cell repertoires in COVID-19. For the study at large: The United States, Italy and Spain were the sources of the acute and convalescent COVID-19 samples. PBMCs, B-cell-depleted T cells, or T cells were the source of the cDNA or gDNA that made up the material.

In the study's own analysis: Amplified reference gene primers provided the basis for estimating nucleated cell counts. Sequencing was performed with immunoSEQ multiplex PCR; in TCRdb, only in-frame clones are kept and a portion is missing. V, J and clone size were drawn from that table, and D and trimming were deduced from the DNA. Of about 330,000 clones detected, 70% to 90% appear once; the ten largest clones hold approximately 4%. This CDR3 has 15 amino acids. V lost 1 base, J lost 8 bases, and 14 bases lay in between. Per the germline V gene, CDR1 is KGHSH and CDR2 is LQKENI. The TCR comes from a woman aged 45-60 years with active or convalescent COVID-19. This chain links TRBV18 with TRBJ1-4; the D is unclear. The material sequenced was peripheral blood. In DNA, the CDR3 is TGTGCCAGCTCACCACGGGAGCCCCTCCAGGAAAAACTGTTTTTT. Translated, it gives CASSPREPLQEKLFF.